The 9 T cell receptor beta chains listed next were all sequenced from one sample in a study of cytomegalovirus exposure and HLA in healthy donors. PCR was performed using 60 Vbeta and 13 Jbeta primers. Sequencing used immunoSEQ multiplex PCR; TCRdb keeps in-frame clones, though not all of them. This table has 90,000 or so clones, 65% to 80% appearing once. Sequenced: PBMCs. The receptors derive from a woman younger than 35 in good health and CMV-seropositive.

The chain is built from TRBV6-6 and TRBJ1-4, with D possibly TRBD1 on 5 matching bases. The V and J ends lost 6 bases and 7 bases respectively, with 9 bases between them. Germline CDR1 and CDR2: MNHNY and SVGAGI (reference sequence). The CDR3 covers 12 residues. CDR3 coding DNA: TGTGCCAGCAGCTCCGGGGGTGAAAAACTGTTTTTT. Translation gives CASSSGGEKLFF.

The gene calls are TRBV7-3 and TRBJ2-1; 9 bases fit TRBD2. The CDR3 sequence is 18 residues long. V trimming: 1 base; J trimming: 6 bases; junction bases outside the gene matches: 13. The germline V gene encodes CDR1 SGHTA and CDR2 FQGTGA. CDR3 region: CASSLMGGGAGRGNEQFF. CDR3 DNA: TGTGCCAGCAGCTTAATGGGCGGGGGGGCCGGGCGTGGCAATGAGCAGTTCTTC.

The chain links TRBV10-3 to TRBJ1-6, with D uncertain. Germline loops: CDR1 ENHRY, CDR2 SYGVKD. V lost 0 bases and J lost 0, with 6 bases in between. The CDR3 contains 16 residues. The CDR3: CAISESGGSYNSPLHF. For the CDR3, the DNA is TGTGCCATCAGTGAGTCAGGCGGCTCCTATAATTCACCCCTCCACTTT.

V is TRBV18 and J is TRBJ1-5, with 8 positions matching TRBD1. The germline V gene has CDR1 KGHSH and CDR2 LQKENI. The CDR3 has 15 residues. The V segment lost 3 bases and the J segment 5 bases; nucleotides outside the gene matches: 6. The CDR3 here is CASSPSGQADQPQHF. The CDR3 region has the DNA TGTGCCAGCTCACCTTCGGGACAGGCAGATCAGCCCCAGCATTTT. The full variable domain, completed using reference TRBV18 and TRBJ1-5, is NAGVMQNPRHLVRRRGQEARLRCSPMKGHSHVYWYRQLPEEGLKFMVYLQKENIIDESGMPKERFSAEFPKEGPSILRIQQVVRGDSAAYFCASSPSGQADQPQHFGDGTRLSIL.

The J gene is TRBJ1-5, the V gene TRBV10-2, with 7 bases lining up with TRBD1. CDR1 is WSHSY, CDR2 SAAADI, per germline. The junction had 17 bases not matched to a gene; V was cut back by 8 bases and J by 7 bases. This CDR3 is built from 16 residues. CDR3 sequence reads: CASWPGQFLAGQPQHF. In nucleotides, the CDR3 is TGCGCCAGCTGGCCGGGACAGTTCTTAGCGGGGCAGCCCCAGCATTTT.

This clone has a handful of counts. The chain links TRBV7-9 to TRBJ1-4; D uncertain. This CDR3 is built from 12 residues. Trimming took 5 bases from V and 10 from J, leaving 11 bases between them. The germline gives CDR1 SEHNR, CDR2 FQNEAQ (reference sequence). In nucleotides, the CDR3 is TGTGCCAGCAGCCCCGCCCCGGGAAAACTGTTTTTT. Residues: CASSPAPGKLFF.

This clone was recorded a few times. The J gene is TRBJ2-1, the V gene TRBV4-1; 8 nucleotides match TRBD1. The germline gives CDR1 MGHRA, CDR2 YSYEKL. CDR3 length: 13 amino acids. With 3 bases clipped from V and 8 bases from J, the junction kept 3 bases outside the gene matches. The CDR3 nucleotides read TGCGCCAGCAGCCACAGACAGGGGCATGAGCAGTTCTTC. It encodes CASSHRQGHEQFF.

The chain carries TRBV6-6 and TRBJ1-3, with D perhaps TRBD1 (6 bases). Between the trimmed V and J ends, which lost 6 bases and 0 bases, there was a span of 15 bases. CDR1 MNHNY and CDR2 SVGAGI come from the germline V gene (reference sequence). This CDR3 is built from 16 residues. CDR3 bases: TGTGCCAGCAGCACAGGACAGACCCGCTCTGGAAACACCATATATTTT. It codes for CASSTGQTRSGNTIYF.

CDR3 region: CASSEGLAGGPRADEQFF. The CDR3, as DNA: TGTGCCAGCAGCGAGGGACTAGCGGGGGGGCCCAGGGCGGATGAGCAGTTCTTC. V is TRBV4-2 and J is TRBJ2-1, with 16 positions matching TRBD2. The CDR3 has 18 amino acids. Looked up from germline, CDR1 is LGHNA and CDR2 is YNFKEQ. V lost 5 bases and J lost 8; bases outside the gene matches: 12.